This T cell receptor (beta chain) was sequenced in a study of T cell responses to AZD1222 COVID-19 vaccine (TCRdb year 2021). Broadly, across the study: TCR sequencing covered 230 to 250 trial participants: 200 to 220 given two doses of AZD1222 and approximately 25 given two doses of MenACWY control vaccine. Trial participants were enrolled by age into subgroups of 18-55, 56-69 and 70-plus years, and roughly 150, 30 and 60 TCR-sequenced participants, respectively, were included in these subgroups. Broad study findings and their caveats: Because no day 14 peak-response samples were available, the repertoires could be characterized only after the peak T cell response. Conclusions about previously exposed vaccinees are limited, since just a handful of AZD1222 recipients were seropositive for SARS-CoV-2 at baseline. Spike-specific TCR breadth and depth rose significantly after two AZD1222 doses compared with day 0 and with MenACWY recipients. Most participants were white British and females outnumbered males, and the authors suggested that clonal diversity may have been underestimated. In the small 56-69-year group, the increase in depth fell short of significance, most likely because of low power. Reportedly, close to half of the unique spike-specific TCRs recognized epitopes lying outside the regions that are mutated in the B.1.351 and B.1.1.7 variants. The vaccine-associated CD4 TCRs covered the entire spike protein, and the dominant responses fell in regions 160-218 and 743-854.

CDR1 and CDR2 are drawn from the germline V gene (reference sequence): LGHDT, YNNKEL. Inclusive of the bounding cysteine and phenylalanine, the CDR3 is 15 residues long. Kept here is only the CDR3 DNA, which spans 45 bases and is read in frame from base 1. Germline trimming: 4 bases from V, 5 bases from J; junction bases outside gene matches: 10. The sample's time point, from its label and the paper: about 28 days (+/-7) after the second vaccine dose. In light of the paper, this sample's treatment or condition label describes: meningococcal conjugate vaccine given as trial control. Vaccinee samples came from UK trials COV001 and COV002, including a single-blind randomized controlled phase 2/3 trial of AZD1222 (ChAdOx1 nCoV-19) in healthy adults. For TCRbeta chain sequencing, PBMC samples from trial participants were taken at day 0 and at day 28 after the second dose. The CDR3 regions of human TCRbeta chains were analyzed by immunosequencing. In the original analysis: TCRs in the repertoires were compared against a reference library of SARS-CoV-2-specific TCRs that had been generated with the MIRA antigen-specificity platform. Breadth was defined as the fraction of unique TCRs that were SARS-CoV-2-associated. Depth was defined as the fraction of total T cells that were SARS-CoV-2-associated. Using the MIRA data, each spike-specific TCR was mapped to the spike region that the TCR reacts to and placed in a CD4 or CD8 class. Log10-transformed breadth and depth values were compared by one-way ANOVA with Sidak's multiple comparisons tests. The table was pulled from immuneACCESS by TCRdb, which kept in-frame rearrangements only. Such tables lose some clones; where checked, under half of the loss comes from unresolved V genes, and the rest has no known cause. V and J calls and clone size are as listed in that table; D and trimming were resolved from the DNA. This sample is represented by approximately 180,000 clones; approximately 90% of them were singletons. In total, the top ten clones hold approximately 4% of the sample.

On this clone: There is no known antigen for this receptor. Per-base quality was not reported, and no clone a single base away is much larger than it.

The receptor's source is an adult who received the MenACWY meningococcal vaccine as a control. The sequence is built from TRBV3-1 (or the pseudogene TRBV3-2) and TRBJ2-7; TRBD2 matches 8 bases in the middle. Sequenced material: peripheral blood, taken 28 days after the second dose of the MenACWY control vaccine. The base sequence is TGTGCCAGCAGCCGCAGACTAGCGCAATCGGACGAGCAGTACTTC. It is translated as CASSRRLAQSDEQYF.